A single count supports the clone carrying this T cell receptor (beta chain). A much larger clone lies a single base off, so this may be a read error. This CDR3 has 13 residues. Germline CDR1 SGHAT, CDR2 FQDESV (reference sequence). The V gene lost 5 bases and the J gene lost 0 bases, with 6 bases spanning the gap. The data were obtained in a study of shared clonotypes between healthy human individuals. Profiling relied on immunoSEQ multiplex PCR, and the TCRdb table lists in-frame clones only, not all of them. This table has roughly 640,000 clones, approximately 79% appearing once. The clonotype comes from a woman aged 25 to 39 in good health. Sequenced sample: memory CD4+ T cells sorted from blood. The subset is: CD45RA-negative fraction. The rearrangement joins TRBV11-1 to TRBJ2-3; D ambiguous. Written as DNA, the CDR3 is TGTGCCAGCAGCCCCGGGAGCACAGATACGCAGTATTTT. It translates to CASSPGSTDTQYF.